This T cell receptor beta chain appears in the sequencing data of a study of CD8 T cell repertoires and HIV-1 epitope variants. The CDR3 is 14 amino acids. Trimming took 4 bases from V and 4 from J, leaving 13 bases between them. Germline-derived CDR1 and CDR2 are SGHNT and YYREEE (reference sequence). Concerning this clone: What it binds is not known.

TCRdb's table, derived via immunoSEQ multiplex PCR, lists solely in-frame clones and lacks some. The table records about 5,500 clones, more than 60% of them present only once. Source material: cultured CD8+ T cells derived from PBMCs. The TCR originated in a male donor with HIV. The chain combines TRBV5-4 with TRBJ2-3, with D possibly TRBD1 on 6 matching bases. The CDR3 sequence: CASSQTQGADTQYF. CDR3 bases: TGTGCCAGCAGCCAAACACAGGGTGCAGATACGCAGTATTTT. Full variable domain (rest looked up from reference TRBV5-4 and TRBJ2-3): ETGVTQSPTHLIKTRGQQVTLRCSSQSGHNTVSWYQQALGQGPQFIFQYYREEENGRGNFPPRFSGLQFPNYSSELNVNALELDDSALYLCASSQTQGADTQYFGPGTRLTVL.